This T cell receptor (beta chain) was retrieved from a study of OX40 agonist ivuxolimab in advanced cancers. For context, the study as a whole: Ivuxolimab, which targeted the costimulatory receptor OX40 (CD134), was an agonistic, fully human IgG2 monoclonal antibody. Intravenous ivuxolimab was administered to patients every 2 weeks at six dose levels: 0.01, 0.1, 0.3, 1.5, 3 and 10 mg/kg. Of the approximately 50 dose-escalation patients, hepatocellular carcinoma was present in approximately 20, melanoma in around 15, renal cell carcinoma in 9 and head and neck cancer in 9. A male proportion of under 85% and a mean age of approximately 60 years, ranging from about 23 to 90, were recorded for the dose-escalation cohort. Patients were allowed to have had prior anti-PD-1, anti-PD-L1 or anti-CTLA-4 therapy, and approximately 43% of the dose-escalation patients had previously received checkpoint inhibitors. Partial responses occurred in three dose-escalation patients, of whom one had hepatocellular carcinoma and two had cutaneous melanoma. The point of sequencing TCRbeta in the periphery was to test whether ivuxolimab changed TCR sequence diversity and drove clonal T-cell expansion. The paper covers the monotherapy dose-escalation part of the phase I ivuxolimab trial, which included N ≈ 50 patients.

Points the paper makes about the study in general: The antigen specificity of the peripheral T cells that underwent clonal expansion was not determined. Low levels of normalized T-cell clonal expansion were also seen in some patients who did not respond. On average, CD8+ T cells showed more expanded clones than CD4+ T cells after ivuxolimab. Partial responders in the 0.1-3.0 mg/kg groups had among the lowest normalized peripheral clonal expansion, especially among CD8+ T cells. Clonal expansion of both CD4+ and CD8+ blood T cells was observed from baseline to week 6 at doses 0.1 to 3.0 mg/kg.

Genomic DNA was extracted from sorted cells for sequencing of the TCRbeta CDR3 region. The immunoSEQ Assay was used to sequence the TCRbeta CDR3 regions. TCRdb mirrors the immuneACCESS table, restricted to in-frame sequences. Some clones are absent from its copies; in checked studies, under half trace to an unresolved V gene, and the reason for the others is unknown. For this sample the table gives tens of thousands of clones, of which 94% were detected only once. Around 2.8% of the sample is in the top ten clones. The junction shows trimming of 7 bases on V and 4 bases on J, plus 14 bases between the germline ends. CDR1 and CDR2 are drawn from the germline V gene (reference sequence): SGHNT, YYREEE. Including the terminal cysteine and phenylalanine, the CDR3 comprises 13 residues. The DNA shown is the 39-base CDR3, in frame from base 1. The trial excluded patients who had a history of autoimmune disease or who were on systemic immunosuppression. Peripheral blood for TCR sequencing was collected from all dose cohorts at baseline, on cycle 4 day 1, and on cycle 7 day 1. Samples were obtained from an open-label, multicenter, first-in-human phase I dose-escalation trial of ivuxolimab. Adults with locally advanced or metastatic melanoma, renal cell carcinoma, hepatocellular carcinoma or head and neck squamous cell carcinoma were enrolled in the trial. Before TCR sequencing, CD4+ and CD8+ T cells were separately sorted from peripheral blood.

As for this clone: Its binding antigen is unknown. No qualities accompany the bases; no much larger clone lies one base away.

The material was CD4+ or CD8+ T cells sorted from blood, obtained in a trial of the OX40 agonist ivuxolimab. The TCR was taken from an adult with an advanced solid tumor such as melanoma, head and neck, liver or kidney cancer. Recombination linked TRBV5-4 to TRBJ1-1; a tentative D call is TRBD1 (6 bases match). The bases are TGTGCCAGCTTCGGAGGGGGGGGCACTGAAGCTTTCTTT. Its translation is CASFGGGGTEAFF.